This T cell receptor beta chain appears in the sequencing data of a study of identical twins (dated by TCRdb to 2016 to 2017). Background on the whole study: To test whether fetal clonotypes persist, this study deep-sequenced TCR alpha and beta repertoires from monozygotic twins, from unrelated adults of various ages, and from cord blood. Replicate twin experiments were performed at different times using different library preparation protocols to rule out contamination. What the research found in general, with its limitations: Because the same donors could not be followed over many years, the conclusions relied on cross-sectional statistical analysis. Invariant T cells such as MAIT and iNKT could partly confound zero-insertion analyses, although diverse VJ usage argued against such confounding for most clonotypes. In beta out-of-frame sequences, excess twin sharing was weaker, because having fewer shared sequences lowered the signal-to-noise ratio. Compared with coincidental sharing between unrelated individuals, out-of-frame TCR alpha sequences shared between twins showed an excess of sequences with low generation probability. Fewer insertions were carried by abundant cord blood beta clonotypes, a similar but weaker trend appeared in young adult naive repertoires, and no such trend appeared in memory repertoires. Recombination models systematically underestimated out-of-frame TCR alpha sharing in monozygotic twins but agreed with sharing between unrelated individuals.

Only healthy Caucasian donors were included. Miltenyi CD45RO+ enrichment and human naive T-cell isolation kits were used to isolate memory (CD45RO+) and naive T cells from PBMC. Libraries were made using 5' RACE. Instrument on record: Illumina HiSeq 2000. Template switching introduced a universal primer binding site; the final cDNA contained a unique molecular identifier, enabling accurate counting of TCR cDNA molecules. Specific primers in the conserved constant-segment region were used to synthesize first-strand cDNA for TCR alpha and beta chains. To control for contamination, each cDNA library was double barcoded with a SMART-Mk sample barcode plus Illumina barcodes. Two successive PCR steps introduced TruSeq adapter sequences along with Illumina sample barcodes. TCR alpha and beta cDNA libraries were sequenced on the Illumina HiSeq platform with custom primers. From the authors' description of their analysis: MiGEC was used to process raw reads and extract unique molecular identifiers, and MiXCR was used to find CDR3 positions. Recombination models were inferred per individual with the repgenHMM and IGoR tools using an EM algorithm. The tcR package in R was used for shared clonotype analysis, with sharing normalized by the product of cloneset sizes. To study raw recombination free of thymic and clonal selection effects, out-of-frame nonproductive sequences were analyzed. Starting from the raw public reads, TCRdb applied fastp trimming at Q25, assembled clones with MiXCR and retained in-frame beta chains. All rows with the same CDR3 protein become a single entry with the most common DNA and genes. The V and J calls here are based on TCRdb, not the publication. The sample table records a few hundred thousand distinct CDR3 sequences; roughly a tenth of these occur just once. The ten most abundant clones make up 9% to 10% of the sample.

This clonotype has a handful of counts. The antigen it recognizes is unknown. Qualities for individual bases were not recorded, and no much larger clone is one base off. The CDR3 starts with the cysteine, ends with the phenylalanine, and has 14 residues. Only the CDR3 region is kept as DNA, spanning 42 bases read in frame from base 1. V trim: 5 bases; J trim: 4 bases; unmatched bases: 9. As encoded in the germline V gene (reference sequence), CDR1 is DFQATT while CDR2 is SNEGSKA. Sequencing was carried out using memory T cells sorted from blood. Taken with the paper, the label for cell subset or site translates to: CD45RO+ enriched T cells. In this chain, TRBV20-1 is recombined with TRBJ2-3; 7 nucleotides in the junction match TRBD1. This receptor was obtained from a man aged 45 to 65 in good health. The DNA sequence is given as TGCAGTGCTCTCCGGGACAGTCGCCCAGATACGCAGTATTTT. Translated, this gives CSALRDSRPDTQYF.